The clone carrying this T cell receptor (beta chain) has just one count. The sample belongs to a study of blood T cell repertoires in COVID-19. Clones were read by immunoSEQ multiplex PCR, and TCRdb kept only the in-frame ones, dropping some. The profile shows approximately 45,000 clones, 80% to 90% of them singletons. The CDR3 has 14 residues. CDR1 and CDR2 (germline): MGHRA, YSYEKL. V shed 3 bases, J shed 3 bases, and the junction held 5 bases outside the gene matches. The sample was peripheral blood. The clonotype comes from a man aged 35-49 years with COVID-19, enrolled during active disease. V usage is TRBV4-1 and J usage is TRBJ2-7, with 7 bases aligning to TRBD2. Written as DNA, the CDR3 is TGCGCCAGCAGCCAGGCCGGGACTAACTACGAGCAGTACTTC. Encoded protein: CASSQAGTNYEQYF.